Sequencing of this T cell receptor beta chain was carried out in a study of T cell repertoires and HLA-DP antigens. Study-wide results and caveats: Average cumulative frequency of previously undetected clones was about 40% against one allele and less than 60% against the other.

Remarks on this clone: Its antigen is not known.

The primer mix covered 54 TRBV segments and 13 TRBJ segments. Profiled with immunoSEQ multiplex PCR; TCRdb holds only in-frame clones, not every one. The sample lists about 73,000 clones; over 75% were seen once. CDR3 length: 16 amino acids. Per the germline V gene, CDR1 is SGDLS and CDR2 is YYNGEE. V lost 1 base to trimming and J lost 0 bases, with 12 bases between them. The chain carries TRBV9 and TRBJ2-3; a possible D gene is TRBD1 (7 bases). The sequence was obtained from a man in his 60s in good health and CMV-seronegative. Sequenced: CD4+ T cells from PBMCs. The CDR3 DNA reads TGTGCCAGCAGCGTACGGGGGACAGCTAGCACAGATACGCAGTATTTT. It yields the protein CASSVRGTASTDTQYF.